A selection of T cell receptor beta chains follows, all from one sample in a study of blood T cell repertoires in COVID-19. Produced via immunoSEQ multiplex PCR; TCRdb's table is partial and in-frame only. The table lists around 230,000 clones, approximately 88% of them singletons. Sequencing was performed on peripheral blood. Every receptor here comes from a man aged 40-49 years with acute or convalescent COVID-19. CDR3s include the opening cysteine and the closing phenylalanine or tryptophan. The D gene is left open where the match is weak. A clone size is listed for some rows: how often the clone was seen (once, few, many), or a class if it is expanded.

J: TRBJ2-5
V: TRBV11-2
D: TRBD2
size: -
CDR3: CASSSKVAGVLWETQYF
DNA: TGTGCCAGCAGCTCAAAAGTTGCGGGAGTGTTGTGGGAGACCCAGTACTTC

J: TRBJ2-7
V: TRBV13
D: -
size: -
CDR3: CASSLEGAVYEQYF
DNA: TGTGCCAGCAGCTTAGAAGGGGCGGTCTACGAGCAGTACTTC

J: TRBJ2-2
V: TRBV30
D: -
size: -
CDR3: CAWNSQGTGELFF
DNA: TGTGCCTGGAACTCGCAGGGCACCGGGGAGCTGTTTTTT

J: TRBJ2-5
V: TRBV5-1
D: TRBD2
size: -
CDR3: CASSSLLAGEETQYF
DNA: TGCGCCAGCAGCTCTCTACTAGCGGGAGAGGAGACCCAGTACTTC

J: TRBJ2-7
V: TRBV4-3
D: TRBD1
size: -
CDR3: CASSQAGTGYYEQYF
DNA: TGCGCCAGCAGCCAGGCTGGGACAGGGTACTACGAGCAGTACTTC

J: TRBJ2-3
V: TRBV15
D: TRBD2
size: once
CDR3: CATSRERGRAGYF
DNA: TGTGCCACCAGCAGAGAACGGGGGAGGGCGGGGTATTTT

J: TRBJ2-1
V: TRBV12-3/TRBV12-4
D: TRBD2
size: -
CDR3: CASSLSGSEQFF
DNA: TGTGCCAGCAGCCTTAGCGGGAGTGAGCAGTTCTTC

J: TRBJ1-5
V: TRBV11-2
D: TRBD1
size: -
CDR3: CASSQDRDAQPQHF
DNA: TGTGCCAGCAGTCAGGACAGGGACGCTCAGCCCCAGCATTTT

J: TRBJ1-5
V: TRBV21-1
D: -
size: -
CDR3: CASSHPPGGNQPQHF
DNA: TGTGCCAGCAGCCACCCCCCAGGGGGCAATCAGCCCCAGCATTTT

J: TRBJ1-5
V: TRBV4-1
D: TRBD1
size: -
CDR3: CASSHADAGTGVSSRNQPQHF
DNA: TGCGCCAGCAGCCATGCCGACGCCGGGACAGGGGTTTCCAGTCGCAATCAGCCCCAGCATTTT

J: TRBJ2-7
V: TRBV7-2
D: -
size: -
CDR3: CASSLGPGGLREQYF
DNA: TGTGCCAGCAGCTTAGGTCCAGGGGGGCTGCGGGAGCAGTACTTC

J: TRBJ2-7
V: TRBV2
D: -
size: -
CDR3: CASNLRGVSYEQYF
DNA: TGTGCCAGCAATCTCCGGGGTGTATCCTACGAGCAGTACTTC

J: TRBJ2-1
V: TRBV7-3
D: TRBD2
size: -
CDR3: CASSSLSGRANEQFF
DNA: TGTGCCAGCAGCTCCCTTAGCGGGAGGGCCAATGAGCAGTTCTTC

J: TRBJ2-1
V: TRBV25-1
D: -
size: -
CDR3: CASSEVDGSSYNEQFF
DNA: TGTGCCAGCAGTGAAGTCGACGGGAGCTCCTACAATGAGCAGTTCTTC

J: TRBJ1-2
V: TRBV12-5
D: TRBD1
size: -
CDR3: CASATTGQGAAVLYGYTF
DNA: TGTGCTAGTGCCACCACAGGACAGGGGGCCGCCGTGTTGTATGGCTACACCTTC